Listed below are T cell receptor beta chains from one sample, sequenced in a study of T-cell reconstitution after alpha-beta-depleted transplantation in children. TCRdb independently ran MiXCR on the PCR reads; one entry per CDR3 protein. The sample includes hundreds of thousands of distinct CDR3 sequences, about 10% of them seen just once. Material: PBMCs, obtained before TCRalphabeta/CD19-depleted stem cell transplant. These receptors were taken from a child aged 2 to 15 with inherited bone marrow failure, due to receive a stem cell transplant. Both conserved end residues are part of each CDR3. The D gene is left open where the match is weak. The size of a clone is reported for some rows only, either as once, few or many, or as a class for expanded clones.

cdr3_nt cdr3_aa clone_size d_call j_call v_call
TGCGCCAGCAGCTTGGCGGCAGGGCTACCTAATTCTGGGGCCAACGTCCTGACTTTC CASSLAAGLPNSGANVLTF many - TRBJ2-6 TRBV5-1
TGCGCCAGCAGCCAGTCTCAACAGGTGATGAACACTGAAGCTTTCTTT CASSQSQQVMNTEAFF many - TRBJ1-1 TRBV4-1
TGTGCCAGCAGCTTAAGAGGGACTAGCGGGAGTTTTAGTGATGAGCAGTTCTTC CASSLRGTSGSFSDEQFF many TRBD2 TRBJ2-1 TRBV7-2
TGCAGCGTTGGGGGCGCGGAAGGGGGCTACACCTTC CSVGGAEGGYTF many - TRBJ1-2 TRBV29-1
TGCAGTGCTAGAGATCAGTGGGGTTGGAATGAGCAGTTCTTC CSARDQWGWNEQFF many - TRBJ2-1 TRBV20-1
TGTGCCAGCAGCTTTCAGGGGGTAGGTGAGCAGTTCTTC CASSFQGVGEQFF many TRBD1 TRBJ2-1 TRBV5-5
TGCGCCAGCAGCCAAGATCTACGGAATGAAGAGACCCAGTACTTC CASSQDLRNEETQYF many - TRBJ2-5 TRBV4-3
TGTGCCAGCAGTTCCGTACGGAATGAGCAGTTCTTC CASSSVRNEQFF few - TRBJ2-1 TRBV12-3/TRBV12-4
TGTGCCAGCAGTAGCGGGAGGCAAGACAATGAGCAGTTCTTC CASSSGRQDNEQFF many TRBD2 TRBJ2-1 TRBV12-3/TRBV12-4
TGTGCCAGCAGTTTAAGGGGTGGGGGCAGGCTGTTTGTTGGCTATGGCTACACCTTC CASSLRGGGRLFVGYGYTF many - TRBJ1-2 TRBV27
TGTGCCAGTAGTGTTCAGGGGTACCAAGAGACCCAGTACTTC CASSVQGYQETQYF few - TRBJ2-5 TRBV19
TGCGCCAGCAGGGGTGGCCTAGCGGGAGAAGAGACCCAGTACTTC CASRGGLAGEETQYF many TRBD2 TRBJ2-5 TRBV5-1
TGTGCCAGCAGCTTCTACGGGACAGACAATCAGCCCCAGCATTTT CASSFYGTDNQPQHF few TRBD1 TRBJ1-5 TRBV7-2
TGCAGTGCTAGGGAGACAGGGTTGGAGACCCAGTACTTC CSARETGLETQYF - TRBD1 TRBJ2-5 TRBV20-1
TGTGCCAGCAGCTCACTAGCGGGTTCCCTCTACGAGCAGTACTTC CASSSLAGSLYEQYF - TRBD2 TRBJ2-7 TRBV11-2
TGCGCCAGCAGCCGGACTAGCGGGAGCGGCTACGAGCAGTACTTC CASSRTSGSGYEQYF many TRBD2 TRBJ2-7 TRBV5-1
TGTGCCAGCAGTTCCCCCCGGGGAAGGGGGGACCAAGAGACCCAGTACTTC CASSSPRGRGDQETQYF - - TRBJ2-5 TRBV12-3/TRBV12-4
TGTGCCAGCAGCTTAGTCCCGGACATAAACACAGATACGCAGTATTTT CASSLVPDINTDTQYF many - TRBJ2-3 TRBV7-9
TGTGCTAGTGGTTTGGTAAATGTGGGGTACAATGAGCAGTTCTTC CASGLVNVGYNEQFF many - TRBJ2-1 TRBV12-5
TGCAGTGCTAGCAGACCGGGTACGCAGTATTTT CSASRPGTQYF many - TRBJ2-3 TRBV20-1
TGTGCCACCAGCAGAGATCTTGGGGGAGCAGAATACAATGAGCAGTTCTTC CATSRDLGGAEYNEQFF many - TRBJ2-1 TRBV15
TGTGCCAGCAGTGAATTGTTGACAGAAAATTATTCACCCCTCCACTTT CASSELLTENYSPLHF few - TRBJ1-6 TRBV6-1
TGTGCCACCAGTGATCCAGGACTAGCGGGATACAATGAGCAGTTCTTC CATSDPGLAGYNEQFF many TRBD2 TRBJ2-1 TRBV24-1
TGCGCCAGCAGCCAAGAAGGAGGGGCTACGCCCTACGAGCAGTACTTC CASSQEGGATPYEQYF many - TRBJ2-7 TRBV4-3
TGCAGTGCTAGAGCCTGGGGGCGGGGAAGCGGGGAGCTGTTTTTT CSARAWGRGSGELFF few - TRBJ2-2 TRBV20-1
TGTGCCAGCAGCCGACAGGGATTCTCTTATGAAAAACTGTTTTTT CASSRQGFSYEKLFF many TRBD1 TRBJ1-4 TRBV7-2
TGTGCCAGCAGCCCGAGACAGTCCTCTGGGGCCAACGTCCTGACTTTC CASSPRQSSGANVLTF many - TRBJ2-6 TRBV5-7
TGTGCCAGCAGTTACGGGGGAGGAGAAAACACCATATATTTT CASSYGGGENTIYF many - TRBJ1-3 TRBV6-5
TGTGCCAGCAGCCCTTTGGGGCAGGGGGGGCACAATGAGCAGTTCTTC CASSPLGQGGHNEQFF many - TRBJ2-1 TRBV7-7
TGTGCCAGCAGCCATAGCGGGAGGTACGAGCAGTACTTC CASSHSGRYEQYF - TRBD2 TRBJ2-7 TRBV6-1
TGCGCCAGCAGTCCTATGATGGGGGTTTATGGCTACACCTTC CASSPMMGVYGYTF many - TRBJ1-2 TRBV4-3
TGTGCCAGCAGTGCAGCAGGGGATAAAAACATTCAGTACTTC CASSAAGDKNIQYF many - TRBJ2-4 TRBV25-1
TGTGCCAGCAGCTTCCCTGGACTAGCGGGAGTCTACAATGAGCAGTTCTTC CASSFPGLAGVYNEQFF - TRBD2 TRBJ2-1 TRBV5-4
TGCAGCGTTGAGAGGTTGACGGGAGACACAGATACGCAGTATTTT CSVERLTGDTDTQYF - - TRBJ2-3 TRBV29-1
TGTGCTAGTGCCTCCTGGACAGGGAACTATGGCTACACCTTC CASASWTGNYGYTF many TRBD1 TRBJ1-2 TRBV12-5
TGTGCCAGCAGCCAAGGACTCTTGAATGAGCAGTTCTTC CASSQGLLNEQFF many - TRBJ2-1 TRBV4-2
TGCAGTGCTAGAGATTTTAGGACAAGAAACACTGAAGCTTTCTTT CSARDFRTRNTEAFF many - TRBJ1-1 TRBV20-1
TGCAGCGTTGTTTGGGAGAACACCGGGGAGCTGTTTTTT CSVVWENTGELFF many - TRBJ2-2 TRBV29-1
TGTGCCAGCAGCCAAGATATGGCGGCCGGACGCAGTGGTGAGCAGTTCTTC CASSQDMAAGRSGEQFF - - TRBJ2-1 TRBV4-2
TGTGCCAGCAGCCTTGGGAGGCCCTCGGTAGAGACCCAGTACTTC CASSLGRPSVETQYF many - TRBJ2-5 TRBV5-6
TGTGCCAGCAGTGAGGTGGGGGCCTACGAGCAGTACTTC CASSEVGAYEQYF many - TRBJ2-7 TRBV27
TGCGCCAGCAGCCAAGGGACAGGGGGCGCATCTGGCTACACCTTC CASSQGTGGASGYTF many TRBD1 TRBJ1-2 TRBV4-3
TGTGCCAGCAGCTTAGGCGGGAGGGCCAGGGAGACCCAGTACTTC CASSLGGRARETQYF many TRBD2 TRBJ2-5 TRBV7-2
TGTGCCAGCAGCCAAGAGTATCCGGGAGGGTTCGATGAGCAGTTCTTC CASSQEYPGGFDEQFF many TRBD2 TRBJ2-1 TRBV3-1
TGCAGTGCTAGCGTGGGGGGGGCGGAGGGCTACACCTTC CSASVGGAEGYTF many - TRBJ1-2 TRBV20-1
TGTGCCAGCAGGAAGGGACAGGGGTACGATGAGCAGTTCTTC CASRKGQGYDEQFF few TRBD1 TRBJ2-1 TRBV27
TGTGCCAGCAGCTTAGTTCTTCGGACAGGGTTAGCTGGGAGGCGTTACAATGAGCAGTTCTTC CASSLVLRTGLAGRRYNEQFF many TRBD1 TRBJ2-1 TRBV11-2
TGTGCCAGCAGCGCTAGCGGGGGCGTAACCGGGGAGCTGTTTTTT CASSASGGVTGELFF - TRBD2 TRBJ2-2 TRBV9
TGTGCCAGCAGTCCCCTCGGGGGAGCCACAGATACGCAGTATTTT CASSPLGGATDTQYF few - TRBJ2-3 TRBV12-3/TRBV12-4
TGTGCCAGCAGTTATTTCGGAGGATACACAGATACGCAGTATTTT CASSYFGGYTDTQYF - - TRBJ2-3 TRBV27
TGCAGTGCTAGTGAGTCTAGCGGCTTCTCCTACAATGAGCAGTTCTTC CSASESSGFSYNEQFF many TRBD2 TRBJ2-1 TRBV20-1
TGCGCCAGCAGTCATCCGGGACTTGTCGACACCGGGGAGCTGTTTTTT CASSHPGLVDTGELFF - - TRBJ2-2 TRBV23-1
TGTGCCAGCAGTCCCCCGGGGGAGGGCCACTCCTACGAGCAGTACTTC CASSPPGEGHSYEQYF - TRBD2 TRBJ2-7 TRBV28
TGTGCCAGCTGGGGACTAGCGGGAGGGGGGTACAATGAGCAGTTCTTC CASWGLAGGGYNEQFF many TRBD2 TRBJ2-1 TRBV28
TGCAGTGCTAGAGATCGGGCGGGACTCTCCTACAATGAGCAGTTCTTC CSARDRAGLSYNEQFF - - TRBJ2-1 TRBV20-1